The 30 T cell receptor beta chains below all came from one sample that was sequenced in a study of blood T cell repertoires in COVID-19. Data came from immunoSEQ multiplex PCR; TCRdb stores just in-frame clones and leaves some out. Among 150,000 to 180,000 clones listed, 70% to 85% were seen once. Sample: peripheral blood. The origin of the receptors is a woman in her sixties or seventies with acute or convalescent COVID-19.

This sequence joins TRBV19 and TRBJ1-4, with 9 nucleotides matching TRBD1. The CDR3 is 12 residues long. V shed 6 bases, J shed 8 bases, and the junction held 1 base outside the gene matches. CDR1 and CDR2 from the germline V gene are LNHDA and SQIVND (reference sequence). The CDR3 sequence is CASRDRGEKLFF. In nucleotides, the CDR3 is TGTGCCAGTAGGGACAGGGGAGAAAAACTGTTTTTT.

The chain carries TRBV18 and TRBJ1-4; 7 bases map to TRBD1. This CDR3 region has 15 residues. Per the germline V gene, CDR1 is KGHSH and CDR2 is LQKENI. With 1 base clipped from V and 7 bases from J, the junction kept 6 bases outside the gene matches. The CDR3: CASSPQKGAIEKLFF. The CDR3 DNA follows: TGTGCCAGCTCACCACAGAAGGGGGCTATTGAAAAACTGTTTTTT.

CDR3 sequence: CASSSPGHPEVFF. The CDR3 nucleotides read TGCGCCAGCAGTTCACCGGGACACCCAGAGGTGTTTTTT. The chain combines TRBV10-1 with TRBJ1-4; D is perhaps TRBD1 (6 bases). This CDR3 spans 13 amino acids. Looked up from germline, CDR1 is WNHNN and CDR2 is SYGVQD (reference sequence). The V gene lost 5 bases and the J gene lost 15 bases, with 19 bases spanning the gap.

The J gene is TRBJ1-2, the V gene TRBV6-5, with D possibly being TRBD1 (5 bases). Trimming took 4 bases from V and 7 from J, leaving 16 bases between them. Germline CDR1 reads MNHEY; CDR2 reads SVGAGI. This CDR3 region has 14 residues. The CDR3 DNA reads as TGTGCCAGCAGTTCCCAATACCGGGGGGGTGGCTACACCTTC. It encodes CASSSQYRGGGYTF.

The V gene is TRBV7-9, the J gene TRBJ1-2, with 8 bases fitting TRBD1. Germline-derived CDR1 and CDR2 are SEHNR and FQNEAQ (reference sequence). J gave up 2 bases and V 2 bases, and 7 bases lay outside the gene matches. The CDR3 is 16 amino acids. This CDR3 is CASSLRQGAHNYGYTF. DNA for the CDR3: TGTGCCAGCAGCTTAAGGCAGGGGGCGCACAACTATGGCTACACCTTC.

The chain uses TRBV18 and TRBJ1-3, with TRBD1 identical over 7 bases. This CDR3 spans 19 amino acids. The trim removed 0 bases at V and 0 bases at J, leaving 11 bases unmatched. Germline assignment: CDR1 KGHSH and CDR2 LQKENI. Here the CDR3 reads CASSPPGTVQLFSGNTIYF. The CDR3 bases are TGTGCCAGCTCACCACCAGGGACAGTCCAACTTTTCTCTGGAAACACCATATATTTT.

This clone was detected only once. The chain joins TRBV5-3 to TRBJ1-6; D is unresolved. TRBV5-3 carries the ORF label, with uncertain function. The CDR3 is 14 residues long. V was trimmed by 2 bases and J by 7 bases, leaving 10 bases between them. CDR3 DNA sequence: TGTGCCAGAAGCTTCTTAAAAGCGAATTCACCCCTCCACTTT. Residues: CARSFLKANSPLHF.

Only one count was recorded for this clone. The chain combines TRBV28 with TRBJ1-4, with D uncertain. Germline loops: CDR1 MDHEN, CDR2 SYDVKM. The V and J ends lost 3 bases and 4 bases respectively, with 15 bases between them. This CDR3 is 16 amino acids long. The CDR3 DNA reads TGTGCCAGCAGTTTTTCCGGGAGAGGGATTAATGAAAAACTGTTTTTT. Its protein is CASSFSGRGINEKLFF.

The V call is TRBV7-9, the J call TRBJ1-1; D gene ambiguous. This CDR3 is 14 amino acids long. Germline V gives CDR1 SEHNR, CDR2 FQNEAQ (reference sequence). V dropped 1 base and J dropped 0 bases, with 6 bases sitting between them. The CDR3 loop is CASSLDTLNTEAFF. CDR3 bases: TGTGCCAGCAGCTTAGACACCCTGAACACTGAAGCTTTCTTT.

V is TRBV5-1 and J is TRBJ1-1, with D possibly matching TRBD1 (6 bases). V lost 0 bases, J lost 11 bases, and 11 bases lay in between. The CDR3 covers 12 residues. Germline CDR1 is SGHRS and CDR2 is YFSETQ. CDR3 nucleotides: TGCGCCAGCAGCTTGGAGGGGGATTGGGCTTTCTTT. This encodes CASSLEGDWAFF. The full variable domain, in which reference TRBV5-1 and TRBJ1-1 provide the parts outside the CDR3, is KAGVTQTPRYLIKTRGQQVTLSCSPISGHRSVSWYQQTPGQGLQFLFEYFSETQRNKGNFPGRFSGRQFSNSRSEMNVSTLELGDSALYLCASSLEGDWAFFGQGTRLTVV.

This clone came up a few times. This chain joins TRBV7-3 and TRBJ2-1, with D possibly TRBD1 on 6 matching bases. Germline CDR1 reads SGHTA; CDR2 reads FQGTGA. The V and J ends lost 2 bases and 4 bases respectively, with 6 bases between them. The CDR3 contains 13 residues. CDR3 nucleotide sequence: TGTGCCAGCAGCTTACAGGGGTACAATGAGCAGTTCTTC. Its protein product is CASSLQGYNEQFF.

This chain joins TRBV4-1 and TRBJ2-2; the D gene is possibly TRBD2 (6 bases). Germline V gene data show CDR1 as MGHRA and CDR2 as YSYEKL. The CDR3 length is 18 residues. V was clipped by 3 bases and J by 1 base, with 18 bases between them. DNA of the CDR3: TGCGCCAGCAGCCAGGAGTGGACTACCCAGCGGAACACCGGGGAGCTGTTTTTT. Its protein product is CASSQEWTTQRNTGELFF.

The rearrangement links TRBV6-1 to TRBJ1-1; TRBD1 is a possible D gene (5 bases). CDR3 size: 15 residues. The V gene's germline CDR1 is MNHNS and CDR2 SASEGT. V was shortened by 1 base and J by 0 bases, with 9 bases between the two germline ends. CDR3 in amino acids: CASSEDRTLNTEAFF. CDR3 DNA sequence: TGTGCCAGCAGTGAAGATCGGACATTGAACACTGAAGCTTTCTTT.

V is TRBV11-1 and J is TRBJ2-2; 10 bases align to TRBD1. The CDR3 has 15 residues. V lost 4 bases and J lost 4; bases outside the gene matches: 3. CDR1 is SGHAT and CDR2 is FQDESV in the germline V gene (reference sequence). CDR3 loop: CASSWDRGATGELFF. CDR3 in DNA: TGTGCCAGCAGCTGGGACAGGGGAGCCACCGGGGAGCTGTTTTTT. Supplemented by reference TRBV11-1 and TRBJ2-2, the full variable domain reads EAEVAQSPRYKITEKSQAVAFWCDPISGHATLYWYRQILGQGPELLVQFQDESVVDDSQLPKDRFSAERLKGVDSTLKIQPAELGDSAMYLCASSWDRGATGELFFGEGSRLTVL.

This clone appeared once. The gene calls are TRBV27 and TRBJ1-1, with a weak D call TRBD1 (6 bases). The CDR3 extends over 13 amino acids. CDR1 and CDR2 (germline): MNHEY, SMNVEV (reference sequence). Between the trimmed V and J ends, which lost 9 bases and 5 bases, there was a span of 16 bases. The CDR3: CASHLGQQTEAFF. The CDR3 nucleotides are TGTGCCAGTCATCTAGGACAGCAGACTGAAGCTTTCTTT.

The chain recombines TRBV15 with TRBJ2-3, with TRBD2 identical over 7 bases. V shed 9 bases, J shed 0 bases, and the junction held 6 bases outside the gene matches. Per the germline V gene, CDR1 is LNHNV and CDR2 is YYDKDF (reference sequence). This CDR3 spans 14 amino acids. The CDR3 loop is CATGVGRSTDTQYF. CDR3 sequence (DNA): TGTGCCACGGGTGTCGGGAGGAGCACAGATACGCAGTATTTT. The variable domain in full, completed from reference TRBV15 and TRBJ2-3, reads DAMVIQNPRYQVTQFGKPVTLSCSQTLNHNVMYWYQQKSSQAPKLLFHYYDKDFNNEADTPDNFQSRRPNTSFCFLDIRSPGLGDTAMYLCATGVGRSTDTQYFGPGTRLTVL.

The chain is built from TRBV15 and TRBJ1-2; no definite D call. The ends were cut back, 0 bases at V and 2 bases at J, with 10 bases in the middle. CDR3 length equals 15 residues. CDR1 is LNHNV and CDR2 is YYDKDF in the germline V gene (reference sequence). CDR3 residues: CATSRDRAGNYGYTF. The CDR3 DNA is TGTGCCACCAGCAGAGATCGGGCGGGAAACTATGGCTACACCTTC.

The chain employs TRBV5-1 and TRBJ2-4; TRBD2 aligns across 7 bases. CDR1 and CDR2 from the germline V gene are SGHRS and YFSETQ. The CDR3 has 15 residues. Germline trimming cut 4 bases from V and 6 bases from J; bases unmatched to any gene: 10. In DNA, the CDR3 is TGCGCCAGCAGCCCCGAGGGCAGGGAGGGAAACATTCAGTACTTC. Protein product: CASSPEGREGNIQYF.

This chain joins TRBV10-1 and TRBJ2-2, with TRBD1 matching 9 bases. With 4 bases clipped from V and 2 bases from J, the junction kept 2 bases outside the gene matches. This CDR3 has 15 residues. Per the germline V gene, CDR1 is WNHNN and CDR2 is SYGVQD (reference sequence). CDR3 DNA sequence: TGCGCCAGCAGTGGGACAGGGGTTAACACCGGGGAGCTGTTTTTT. Translation gives CASSGTGVNTGELFF.

The CDR3 DNA sequence: TGTGCCAGCTCACCGAGGACGGGGAGATTTAATGGGGCCAACGTCCTGACTTTC. Protein product: CASSPRTGRFNGANVLTF. This chain links TRBV18 with TRBJ2-6; tentative D call: TRBD2 (5 bases). Deletions cut 3 bases from V and 3 bases from J, with 18 bases between. This CDR3 region has 18 residues. CDR1 and CDR2 (germline): KGHSH, LQKENI.

Details on this clone: A much larger clone is a single base away; this may be a read error. The gene calls are TRBV7-3 and TRBJ1-1; 8 bases map to TRBD1. The germline gives CDR1 SGHTA, CDR2 FQGTGA. CDR3 length: 14 residues. Trimming at V came to 3 bases and at J to 2 bases, leaving 2 bases not matched to a gene. For the CDR3, the DNA is TGTGCCAGCAGCTTCGGACAGGGCAACACTGAAGCTTTCTTT. Protein product: CASSFGQGNTEAFF.

The CDR3 loop reads CASSLTGGFGYTF. DNA of the CDR3: TGCGCCAGCAGCTTGACAGGGGGATTTGGCTACACCTTC. This sequence joins TRBV5-1 and TRBJ1-2; TRBD1 agrees at 8 bases. The V gene's germline CDR1 is SGHRS and CDR2 YFSETQ. CDR3 length: 13 residues. Trimming took 1 base from V and 7 from J; bases not matched to a gene: 3.

This clone is deemed large. V and J are TRBV13 and TRBJ2-1; TRBD1 aligns across 7 bases. The CDR3 is 14 amino acids. The V gene's germline CDR1 is PRHDT and CDR2 FYEKMQ (reference sequence). V was pared by 4 bases and J by 3 bases, with 3 bases of the junction left unmatched. In DNA form, the CDR3 reads TGTGCCAGCAGCTGGGGACAGCTCTACAATGAGCAGTTCTTC. This codes for CASSWGQLYNEQFF.

This CDR3 is CASSESSGGTYNEQFF. In nucleotides, the CDR3 is TGTGCCAGCAGTGAAAGTAGCGGGGGGACTTACAATGAGCAGTTCTTC. The genes are TRBV6-1 and TRBJ2-1; 10 bases fit TRBD2. The CDR3 sequence is 16 residues long. The V segment lost 2 bases and the J segment 4 bases; nucleotides outside the gene matches: 5. Germline CDR1 is MNHNS and CDR2 is SASEGT.

V gene TRBV7-9 combines with J gene TRBJ1-2; no firm D call. The CDR3 spans 13 residues. The V and J ends lost 5 bases and 1 base respectively, with 8 bases between them. Germline loops: CDR1 SEHNR, CDR2 FQNEAQ (reference sequence). CDR3 nucleotide sequence: TGTGCCAGCAGCCCCGGGAGTAACTATGGCTACACCTTC. Translated, it gives CASSPGSNYGYTF. The complete variable domain, with remaining parts taken from reference TRBV7-9 and TRBJ1-2, reads DTGVSQNPRHKITKRGQNVTFRCDPISEHNRLYWYRQTLGQGPEFLTYFQNEAQLEKSRLLSDRFSAERPKGSFSTLEIQRTEQGDSAMYLCASSPGSNYGYTFGSGTRLTVV.

The chain recombines TRBV19 with TRBJ2-3; 8 nucleotides match TRBD1. With V trimmed by 7 bases and J by 6 bases, 6 bases remained unmatched. From germline, CDR1 is LNHDA and CDR2 SQIVND (reference sequence). The CDR3 is 13 amino acids. The CDR3 reads CASNGYRGDTQYF. CDR3 nucleotide sequence: TGTGCCAGTAATGGATACAGGGGGGATACGCAGTATTTT. Based on the CDR3 plus reference TRBV19 and TRBJ2-3, the full variable domain is DGGITQSPKYLFRKEGQNVTLSCEQNLNHDAMYWYRQDPGQGLRLIYYSQIVNDFQKGDIAEGYSVSREKKESFPLTVTSAQKNPTAFYLCASNGYRGDTQYFGPGTRLTVL.

This clone has only one observation. The chain joins TRBV5-6 to TRBJ2-1; possible D gene TRBD1, 6 bases. Germline V gene data show CDR1 as SGHDT and CDR2 as YYEEEE. The CDR3 has 14 amino acids. Trimming took 0 bases from V and 3 from J, leaving 7 bases between them. The DNA for the CDR3 is TGTGCCAGCAGCTTGGACAGGGTCTACAATGAGCAGTTCTTC. Amino acid sequence: CASSLDRVYNEQFF.

The chain has TRBV9 and TRBJ1-2, with D possibly TRBD1 on 6 matching bases. V lost 4 bases to trimming and J lost 7 bases, with 20 bases between them. The CDR3 spans 15 residues. Per the germline V gene, CDR1 is SGDLS and CDR2 is YYNGEE. The CDR3 here is CASSPQSDRPSGYTF. The CDR3 coding sequence is TGTGCCAGCAGCCCCCAATCCGACAGGCCGAGTGGCTACACCTTC.

J is TRBJ2-5 and V is TRBV5-4, with 9 bases identical to TRBD2. V lost 0 bases, J lost 1 base, and 7 bases stayed unmatched. Germline V gene sequence: CDR1 SGHNT, CDR2 YYREEE (reference sequence). The length of the CDR3 is 17 residues. CDR3 region: CASSLVVSGGLQETQYF. In DNA form, the CDR3 reads TGTGCCAGCAGCTTGGTGGTTAGCGGGGGCCTCCAAGAGACCCAGTACTTC.

The V and J genes are TRBV27 and TRBJ1-2, with D possibly matching TRBD1 (6 bases). This CDR3 has 13 amino acids. V was cut by 3 bases and J by 4 bases, with 9 bases left in between. In germline, CDR1 is MNHEY, CDR2 SMNVEV (reference sequence). The CDR3 here is CASSFQGPYGYTF. The CDR3 nucleotides read TGTGCCAGCAGTTTTCAGGGGCCCTATGGCTACACCTTC.